One TCR beta chain is described in this entry. This record belongs to a study of T cell changes during pregnancy in multiple sclerosis. Clones were sequenced by immunoSEQ multiplex PCR, and TCRdb holds only the in-frame ones, with some missing. Of fewer than 65,000 clones detected, 80% to 95% appear once; the ten largest clones hold 0.39%. J was trimmed by 7 bases and V by 0 bases; bases with no gene match: 6. In germline, CDR1 is SGHNT, CDR2 YENEEA. The CDR3 spans 16 residues. The chain employs TRBV11-3 and TRBJ2-1, with 10 bases that match TRBD2. The sequencing here drew on CD4+ T cells from peripheral blood mononuclear cells, taken after pregnancy. The TCR originated in a female donor with multiple sclerosis, enrolled in a pregnancy study. CDR3 in DNA: TGTGCCAGCAGCTTAGATTTGGCTAGCGGGGGAAATGAGCAGTTCTTC. It translates to CASSLDLASGGNEQFF. Filled out from reference TRBV11-3 and TRBJ2-1, the complete variable domain reads EAGVVQSPRYKIIEKKQPVAFWCNPISGHNTLYWYLQNLGQGPELLIRYENEEAVDDSQLPKDRFSAERLKGVDSTLKIQPAELGDSAVYLCASSLDLASGGNEQFFGPGTRLTVL.